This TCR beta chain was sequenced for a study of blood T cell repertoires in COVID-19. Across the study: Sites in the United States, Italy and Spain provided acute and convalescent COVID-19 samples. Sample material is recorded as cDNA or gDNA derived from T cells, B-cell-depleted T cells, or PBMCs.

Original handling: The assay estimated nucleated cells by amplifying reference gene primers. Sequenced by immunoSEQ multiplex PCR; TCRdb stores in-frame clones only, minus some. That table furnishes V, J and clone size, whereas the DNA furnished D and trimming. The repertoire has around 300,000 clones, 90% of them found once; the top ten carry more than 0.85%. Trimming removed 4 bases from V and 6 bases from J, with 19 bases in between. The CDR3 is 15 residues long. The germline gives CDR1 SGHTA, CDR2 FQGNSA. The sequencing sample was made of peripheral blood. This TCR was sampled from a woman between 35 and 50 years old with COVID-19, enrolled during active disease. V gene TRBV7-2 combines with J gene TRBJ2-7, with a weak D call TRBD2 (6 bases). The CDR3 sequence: CASSSISRGDSEQYF. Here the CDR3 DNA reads TGTGCCAGCAGCTCTATATCCAGAGGGGACTCCGAGCAGTACTTC. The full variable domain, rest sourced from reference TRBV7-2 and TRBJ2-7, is GAGVSQSPSNKVTEKGKDVELRCDPISGHTALYWYRQSLGQGLEFLIYFQGNSAPDKSGLPSDRFSAERTGGSVSTLTIQRTQQEDSAVYLCASSSISRGDSEQYFGPGTRLTVT.